This TCR beta chain was captured in a study of blood T cell repertoires in COVID-19. The data were produced by immunoSEQ multiplex PCR, yet TCRdb's version contains in-frame clones alone and is incomplete. Of 170,000 or so clones in the sample, around nine tenths were seen once. CDR1 is SQVTM, CDR2 ANQGSEA, per germline. CDR3 size: 10 residues. Trimming shortened V by 8 bases and J by 7 bases, and 11 bases separated the two germline ends. This TCR came from a woman between 45 and 60 years old who had recovered from COVID-19. The chain couples TRBV29-1 to TRBJ2-5, with D perhaps matching TRBD2 (5 bases). The sequenced sample was PBMCs or T cells enriched from blood (not recorded which). CDR3 loop: CSLKEGTQYF. The CDR3 DNA follows: TGCAGCCTAAAAGAGGGGACCCAGTACTTC.